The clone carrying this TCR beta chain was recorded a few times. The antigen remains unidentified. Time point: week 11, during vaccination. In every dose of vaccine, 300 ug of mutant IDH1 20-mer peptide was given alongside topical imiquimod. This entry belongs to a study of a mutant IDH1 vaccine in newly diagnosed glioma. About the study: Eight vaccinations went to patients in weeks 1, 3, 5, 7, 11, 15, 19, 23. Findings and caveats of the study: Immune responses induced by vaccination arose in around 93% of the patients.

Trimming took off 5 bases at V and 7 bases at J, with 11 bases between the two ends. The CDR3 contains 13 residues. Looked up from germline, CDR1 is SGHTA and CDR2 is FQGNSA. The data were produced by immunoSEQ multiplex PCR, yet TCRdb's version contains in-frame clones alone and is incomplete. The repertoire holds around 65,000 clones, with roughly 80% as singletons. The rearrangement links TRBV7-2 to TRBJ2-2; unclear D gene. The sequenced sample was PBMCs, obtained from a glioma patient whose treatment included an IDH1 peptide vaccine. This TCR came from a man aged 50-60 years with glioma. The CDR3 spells CASSDQLGGELFF. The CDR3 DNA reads TGTGCCAGCAGCGACCAGCTAGGCGGGGAGCTGTTTTTT.